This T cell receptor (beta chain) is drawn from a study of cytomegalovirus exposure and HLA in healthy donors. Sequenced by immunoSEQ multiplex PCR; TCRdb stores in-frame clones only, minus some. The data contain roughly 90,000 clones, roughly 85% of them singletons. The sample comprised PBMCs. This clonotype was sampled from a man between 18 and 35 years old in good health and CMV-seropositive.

The CDR3 bases are TGTGCCAGCAGACTAGCGGGAGGCGAGACCCAGTACTTC. Residues: CASRLAGGETQYF. The chain employs TRBV28 and TRBJ2-5; 12 bases map to TRBD2. Germline V gene data show CDR1 as MDHEN and CDR2 as SYDVKM. The CDR3 runs 13 residues. V was pared by 6 bases and J by 5 bases, with 1 base of the junction left unmatched.